The rows below give T cell receptor beta chains drawn from one sample of a study of T cell responses to AZD1222 COVID-19 vaccine. Profiled with immunoSEQ multiplex PCR; TCRdb holds only in-frame clones, not every one. The sample yields 180,000 or so clones, approximately 86% seen once. The sample in question was peripheral blood, obtained on day 0 of AZD1222 vaccination. Every receptor here comes from an adult in good health. Both conserved end residues are part of each CDR3. The D gene is left open where the match is weak. Expanded clones are given a class, and other clones once, few, many or no size at all.

d_call,v_call,clone_size,j_call,cdr3_nt,cdr3_aa
.,TRBV2,once,TRBJ2-7,TGTGCCAGCAGTGGAGCGGCAACCAGCTCCTACGAGCAGTACTTC,CASSGAATSSYEQYF
.,TRBV3-1/TRBV3-2,few,TRBJ1-2,TGTGCCAGCAGCCCAAGCGGACAGAAGTATGGCTACACCTTC,CASSPSGQKYGYTF
.,TRBV7-2,few,TRBJ1-2,TGTGCCAGCAGCGTACGACAGGACAGCAACTATGGCTACACCTTC,CASSVRQDSNYGYTF
TRBD1,TRBV7-2,.,TRBJ1-1,TGTGCCAGCAGCTTCACGACACCGGGACAGGGGAATTGGGCTTTCTTT,CASSFTTPGQGNWAFF
.,TRBV4-1,.,TRBJ1-4,TGCGCCAGCAGCCAAACCCCCGTTACTGTCGTGAAACTGTTTTTT,CASSQTPVTVVKLFF
.,TRBV4-2,once,TRBJ2-7,TGTGCCAGCAGCCAAGAAGCGCGCACCTACGAGCAGTACTTC,CASSQEARTYEQYF
TRBD1,TRBV3-1/TRBV3-2,.,TRBJ2-7,TGTGCCAGCAGCTCCTTCCCCGACAGGGTGTCTCAGCAGTACTTC,CASSSFPDRVSQQYF
.,TRBV9,.,TRBJ1-1,TGTGCCAGCAGCGTAGGGGGGCAGGAGCCTGAAGCTTTCTTT,CASSVGGQEPEAFF
.,TRBV19,.,TRBJ1-5,TGTGCCAGTAGTATGGGGGGGGAGTATTATAGCAATCAGCCCCAGCATTTT,CASSMGGEYYSNQPQHF
TRBD1,TRBV5-1,.,TRBJ1-5,TGCGCCAGCAGCTTGGGCGACAGGGTACTGAATAGCAATCAGCCCCAGCATTTT,CASSLGDRVLNSNQPQHF
TRBD1,TRBV5-4,.,TRBJ2-5,TGTGCCAGCAGCATGGGACAGGGGGGAGTGGAGACCCAGTACTTC,CASSMGQGGVETQYF
.,TRBV30,.,TRBJ1-3,TGTGCCTCCGACACTATTTCAGGAAACACCATATATTTT,CASDTISGNTIYF
TRBD1,TRBV19,.,TRBJ2-2,TGTGCCAGTAGTATTCAGGGGGCGACCCTGCCGAACACCGGGGAGCTGTTTTTT,CASSIQGATLPNTGELFF
TRBD1,TRBV7-3,.,TRBJ2-5,TGTGCCAGCAGCAGGGGACAGCAACAAGAGACCCAGTACTTC,CASSRGQQQETQYF
TRBD1,TRBV2,.,TRBJ1-6,TGTGCCAGCAGGGCCGGGACAGAGAATTCACCCCTCCACTTT,CASRAGTENSPLHF
TRBD2,TRBV3-1/TRBV3-2,.,TRBJ2-5,TGTGCCAGCAGGTCTCCCCTAGCGGGGGGGCCAAGGAGCCAAGAGACCCAGTACTTC,CASRSPLAGGPRSQETQYF
.,TRBV29-1,.,TRBJ1-1,TGCAGCGTTGAAGAGGCAGGGATGAACACTGAAGCTTTCTTT,CSVEEAGMNTEAFF
.,TRBV18,.,TRBJ1-1,TGTGCCAGCTCACCCAGGTCCGGGGGGGGCACTGAAGCTTTCTTT,CASSPRSGGGTEAFF
.,TRBV28,.,TRBJ2-7,TGTGCCAGCAGTTTGAATGGGAACGAGCAGTACTTC,CASSLNGNEQYF
.,TRBV5-4,.,TRBJ2-3,TGTGCCAGCAGCCCGGAACCCACCACTCTAGGGGAGCACCCCACAGATACGCAGTATTTT,CASSPEPTTLGEHPTDTQYF
.,TRBV12-3/TRBV12-4,once,TRBJ1-2,TGTGCCAGCAGTTTAGGGCAAAGGAGGGGCTACACCTTC,CASSLGQRRGYTF
.,TRBV12-5,.,TRBJ1-2,TGTGCTAGTGGTTTGGGGATCTATTCTGATGGCTACACCTTC,CASGLGIYSDGYTF
TRBD2,TRBV6-6,.,TRBJ2-2,TGTGCCAGCAGTCGAGCGGGACCGTCGAACACCGGGGAGCTGTTTTTT,CASSRAGPSNTGELFF
TRBD1,TRBV24-1,.,TRBJ1-4,TGTGCCGTCCTAAGACAGGGTCGGGAAAAACTGTTTTTT,CAVLRQGREKLFF
TRBD1,TRBV19,.,TRBJ2-7,TGTGCCAGTAGTCTCGACACGGGACAGGGACTTCCTAACGAGCAGTACTTC,CASSLDTGQGLPNEQYF
TRBD1,TRBV6-1,.,TRBJ1-4,TGTGCCAGCAGTGAAAGTGAACAGGGGGGGGAAAAACTGTTTTTT,CASSESEQGGEKLFF
TRBD1,TRBV18,once,TRBJ1-1,TGTGCCAGCTCACCTCTACAGGGGGCGGAGGGAAAAGCTTTCTTT,CASSPLQGAEGKAFF
.,TRBV7-3,.,TRBJ2-7,TGTGCCAGCAGCTCAATGCCGACCTACGAGCAGTACTTC,CASSSMPTYEQYF
.,TRBV7-6,.,TRBJ2-7,TGTGCCAGCAGCCCCCTCCCGGACAAGACCTACGAGCAGTACTTC,CASSPLPDKTYEQYF
.,TRBV7-2,.,TRBJ2-3,TGTGCCAGCAGCCTCAACCCCCAAGGGCGCACGCAGTATTTT,CASSLNPQGRTQYF
.,TRBV19,.,TRBJ1-2,TGTGCCGTCAACTCCCCGGGGAACTATGGCTACACCTTC,CAVNSPGNYGYTF
TRBD1,TRBV11-1,.,TRBJ2-2,TGTGCCAGCAAGAAGGACAGGGTCGTCACCGGGGAGCTGTTTTTT,CASKKDRVVTGELFF